The 24 T cell receptor beta chains reported below all come from one sample, sequenced in a study of T cells in Graves' hyperthyroidism and ophthalmopathy. Amplification of TCR beta CDR3 regions used RNA as the template. A first-round RT-PCR of the TCR CDR3 used the HTBI primer set. TCRdb reprocessed the multiplex PCR reads with MiXCR, giving one entry per CDR3 protein. The table lists some 570,000 distinct CDR3 sequences, approximately 15% of them singletons, with about 7% in the top ten. What was sequenced was blood. The receptors were gathered from a woman between 18 and 30 years old with Graves' ophthalmopathy.

This clonotype was recorded only once. This could be a read error, since a much larger clone is one nucleotide away. The J gene is TRBJ2-7, the V gene TRBV18; 7 nucleotides line up with TRBD2. This CDR3 contains 15 residues. Germline values: CDR1 KGHSH, CDR2 LQKENI. CDR3 sequence reads: CTSSPLAGESLEQYF. Here the CDR3 DNA reads TGTACCAGCTCACCACTGGCGGGAGAATCTCTCGAGCAGTACTTC.

This clonotype was observed many times. The chain recombines TRBV12-3 or TRBV12-4 with TRBJ2-7; 7 nucleotides match TRBD2. CDR3 length: 13 residues. With V trimmed by 3 bases and J by 3 bases, 2 bases remained unmatched. In DNA form, the CDR3 reads TGTGCCAGCAGTTTGTCTAGCGGCTACGAGCAGTACTTC. It codes for CASSLSSGYEQYF.

This clonotype was recorded many times. The rearrangement uses TRBV11-1 and TRBJ2-3; no reliable D call. This CDR3 is built from 14 residues. Trimming stripped 1 base from V and 2 bases from J, with 7 bases between. The germline CDR1 and CDR2 sequences are SGHAT and FQDESV (reference sequence). As DNA, the CDR3 is TGTGCCAGCAGCTTAGGACCTTACACAGATACGCAGTATTTT. It encodes CASSLGPYTDTQYF.

This clonotype was recorded at least ten times. This rearrangement joins TRBV6-2 or TRBV6-3 to TRBJ1-5, with a tentative D call TRBD1 (6 bases). CDR1 is MNHEY and CDR2 is SVGEGT in the germline V gene. This CDR3 is 15 amino acids long. V was trimmed by 4 bases and J by 5 bases, leaving 15 bases between them. In DNA, the CDR3 is TGTGCCAGCAGTTCCTGGGCGGGGGGCCATCAGCCCCAGCATTTT. This translates into CASSSWAGGHQPQHF.

This clonotype was detected many times. V gene TRBV24-1 combines with J gene TRBJ2-7, with 8 bases aligning to TRBD2. Germline V gives CDR1 KGHDR, CDR2 SFDVKD. CDR3 length equals 13 residues. V shed 9 bases, J shed 4 bases, and the junction held 7 bases outside the gene matches. The CDR3 is CATGTSITYEQYF. The CDR3 coding sequence is TGTGCCACCGGGACTAGTATAACGTACGAGCAGTACTTC.

This clonotype was detected ten times or more. The rearrangement joins TRBV12-3 or TRBV12-4 to TRBJ2-7, with D hard to call. The V end lost 4 bases, the J end lost 2 bases, and 6 bases lay between the germline ends. The CDR3 length is 12 residues. In DNA form, the CDR3 reads TGTGCCAGCAGTTATGGGACCTACGAGCAGTACTTC. Protein sequence: CASSYGTYEQYF.

At least ten counts were recorded for this clonotype. The chain recombines TRBV10-3 with TRBJ2-7; maybe TRBD1 (6 bases). The CDR3 spans 15 residues. Per germline, CDR1 ENHRY and CDR2 SYGVKD. The V end lost 2 bases, the J end lost 0 bases, and 11 bases lay between the germline ends. CDR3 sequence reads: CAISEGGSNSYEQYF. The DNA of the CDR3 is TGTGCCATCAGTGAGGGGGGCAGTAACTCCTACGAGCAGTACTTC.

At least ten counts were recorded for this clonotype. V usage is TRBV11-2 and J usage is TRBJ2-1, with D uncertain. This CDR3 is built from 12 residues. Germline-derived CDR1 and CDR2 are SGHAT and FQNNGV. V dropped 1 base and J dropped 9 bases, with 7 bases sitting between them. As DNA, the CDR3 is TGTGCCAGCAGCTTAGTTGATGGTGAGCAGTTCTTC. The encoded protein is CASSLVDGEQFF.

Turning to this clonotype: A much larger clone lies a single base off, so this may be a read error. The chain couples TRBV9 to TRBJ2-1; 7 bases fit TRBD2. Per germline, CDR1 SGDLS and CDR2 YYNGEE. The CDR3 is 14 amino acids. CDR3 sequence (DNA): TGTGCCAGCAGAGTAGGAGGGACTACCAATGAGCAGTTCTTC. Translation: CASRVGGTTNEQFF. The whole variable domain, filled in from reference TRBV9 and TRBJ2-1, reads DSGVTQTPKHLITATGQRVTLRCSPRSGDLSVYWYQQSLDQGLQFLIQYYNGEERAKGNILERFSAQQFPDLHSELNLSSLELGDSALYFCASRVGGTTNEQFFGPGTRLTVL.

The chain carries TRBV6-2 or TRBV6-3 and TRBJ1-1, with D maybe TRBD1 (5 bases). The V end lost 2 bases, the J end lost 1 base, and 14 bases lay between the germline ends. Germline values: CDR1 MNHEY, CDR2 SVGEGT. The CDR3 spans 16 residues. The CDR3 region is CASSYQGAGGNTEAFF. CDR3 nucleotide sequence: TGTGCCAGCAGTTACCAAGGGGCAGGAGGGAACACTGAAGCTTTCTTT.

The V gene is TRBV6-2 or TRBV6-3, the J gene TRBJ2-7; TRBD2 might be the D (6 bases). The V end was cut by 0 bases, the J end by 9 bases, with 21 bases between. The CDR3 length is 16 residues. Germline values: CDR1 MNHEY, CDR2 SVGEGT. CDR3 DNA: TGTGCCAGCAGTTACTCGGACGGTGGGGGGATCGGATCGCAGTACTTC. Its protein is CASSYSDGGGIGSQYF.

The CDR3 DNA reads as TGCGCCAGCGGCCTCGACTATACAGGGGGTGTCACAGATACGCAGTATTTT. Translating it yields CASGLDYTGGVTDTQYF. The chain has TRBV4-3 and TRBJ2-3, with 8 bases identical to TRBD1. Germline V gene lookup returns CDR1 LGHNA and CDR2 YSLEER. V lost 8 bases and J lost 2; bases outside the gene matches: 15. This CDR3 is built from 17 residues.

This rearrangement joins TRBV28 to TRBJ1-5; tentatively, D is TRBD1 (5 bases). V lost 7 bases to trimming and J lost 6 bases, with 13 bases between them. Germline lookup yields CDR1 MDHEN and CDR2 SYDVKM. The CDR3 is made up of 13 amino acids. The CDR3 here is CASNRDLLQPQHF. CDR3 DNA: TGTGCCAGCAACCGGGACTTGCTTCAGCCCCAGCATTTT.

The table lists this clonotype with many counts. The chain is built from TRBV11-1 and TRBJ2-3; D unresolved. The V gene's germline CDR1 is SGHAT and CDR2 FQDESV (reference sequence). The germline V and J ends were trimmed by 4 bases and 2 bases, with 10 bases remaining between them. There are 14 residues in the CDR3. The CDR3 here is CASSSQITTDTQYF. The CDR3 DNA is TGTGCCAGCAGCTCCCAGATAACCACAGATACGCAGTATTTT.

This clonotype has a count of ten or more. The genes are TRBV6-2 or TRBV6-3 and TRBJ2-1, with TRBD2 identical over 11 bases. Unmatched junction bases numbered 7, after V lost 0 bases and J lost 9 bases. From germline, CDR1 is MNHEY and CDR2 SVGEGT. The CDR3 runs to 16 residues. CDR3 sequence: CASSYSVLAGGGEQFF. The CDR3 DNA reads TGTGCCAGCAGTTACTCCGTCCTAGCGGGAGGCGGTGAGCAGTTCTTC.

This clonotype was found many times. The chain joins TRBV19 to TRBJ1-6; no firm D call. CDR1 and CDR2 from the germline V gene are LNHDA and SQIVND (reference sequence). This CDR3 contains 14 residues. V shed 3 bases and J shed 8 bases, with 11 bases lying between them. CDR3 bases: TGTGCCAGTAGTATGGTGGGCTACGATTCACCCCTCCACTTT. Translation: CASSMVGYDSPLHF.

This clonotype was observed at least ten times. The chain employs TRBV3-1 and TRBJ2-7; TRBD1 matches 8 bases. This CDR3 comprises 15 residues. Germline values: CDR1 LGHDT, CDR2 YNNKEL (reference sequence). Unmatched junction bases numbered 9, after V lost 5 bases and J lost 3 bases. The CDR3 here is CASSSRQGPVYEQYF. In DNA form, the CDR3 reads TGTGCCAGCAGCTCGAGACAGGGGCCTGTCTACGAGCAGTACTTC.

This clonotype was recorded many times. The chain combines TRBV6-5 with TRBJ1-2, with 8 nucleotides matching TRBD1. V dropped 1 base and J dropped 5; count of bases not matched to a gene: 3. Germline CDR1 and CDR2: MNHEY and SVGAGI. The CDR3 spans 14 residues. DNA for the CDR3: TGTGCCAGCAGTTACTTGGACAGGGATTATGGCTACACCTTC. This sequence encodes CASSYLDRDYGYTF.

This clonotype was seen at least ten times. V is TRBV12-3 or TRBV12-4 and J is TRBJ1-5; 7 bases are a match to TRBD1. Germline trimming cut 3 bases from V and 7 bases from J; bases unmatched to any gene: 9. CDR3 length equals 15 residues. The CDR3 DNA sequence: TGTGCCAGCAGTTTCGACAGGGTTACGGGACAGCCCCAGCATTTT. Translated: CASSFDRVTGQPQHF.

This chain joins TRBV19 and TRBJ2-2; D perhaps matches TRBD1 (5 bases). V shed 1 base and J shed 1 base, with 13 bases lying between them. CDR1 is LNHDA and CDR2 is SQIVND in the germline V gene (reference sequence). The CDR3 spans 17 residues. The CDR3 region has the DNA TGTGCCAGTAGTATAGCGGGCAGGGCGAAGAACACCGGGGAGCTGTTTTTT. The encoded protein is CASSIAGRAKNTGELFF.

The chain employs TRBV7-8 and TRBJ2-7, with D possibly matching TRBD2 (6 bases). This CDR3 has 16 amino acids. Trimming shortened V by 0 bases and J by 5 bases, and 17 bases separated the two germline ends. From germline, CDR1 is SGHVS and CDR2 FQNEAQ. DNA of the CDR3: TGTGCCAGCAGCTTAGCCCCTAGCGACGGGTGGGACGAGCAGTACTTC. Translating it yields CASSLAPSDGWDEQYF.

As regards this clonotype: A read error may explain this, as a much larger clone is one base away. V gene TRBV11-2 combines with J gene TRBJ2-5; 8 positions match TRBD2. V trimming: 4 bases; J trimming: 5 bases; junction bases outside the gene matches: 12. Germline V CDR1 and CDR2: SGHAT, FQNNGV. The CDR3 has 16 residues. The CDR3 nucleotides are TGTGCCAGCAGCTCAGTACGAATAGCGGGAAGGGAGACCCAGTACTTC. Protein product: CASSSVRIAGRETQYF.

The sample holds many counts of this clonotype. The gene calls are TRBV7-9 and TRBJ1-1; perhaps TRBD1 as D (6 bases). CDR3 size: 15 residues. Trimming cost V 4 bases and J 1 base, with 13 bases left between them. In germline, CDR1 is SEHNR, CDR2 FQNEAQ (reference sequence). CDR3 coding DNA: TGTGCCAGCAGCTCAGAATCGACAGGGAACACTGAAGCTTTCTTT. Translated: CASSSESTGNTEAFF.

The chain employs TRBV5-1 and TRBJ2-1, with no clear D. The germline CDR1 and CDR2 sequences are SGHRS and YFSETQ. There are 14 residues in the CDR3. Trimming removed 0 bases from V and 5 bases from J, with 9 bases in between. Here the CDR3 DNA reads TGCGCCAGCAGCTTGGAGGCCCCCAACAATGAGCAGTTCTTC. Protein: CASSLEAPNNEQFF.